This TCR beta chain was retrieved from a study of CD8+ T cells in alopecia areata. Study results and caveats: Persistence of many expanded lesional clones was seen in scalp and blood during tofacitinib. Compared with normal scalp, lesional scalp had higher clonality and more expanded CD8+ clones.

RNA, once extracted, was reverse transcribed into cDNA for use as the sequencing template. The method was immunoSEQ multiplex PCR; TCRdb's version includes in-frame clones alone and lacks a portion of them. The sample carries 200,000 or so clones, around two fifths recorded once. The treatment denotes: oral pan-JAK inhibitor, 5-10 mg twice daily. The authors sorted CD4+ and CD8+ T cells from PBMCs. On this clone: Its cognate antigen is unknown.

The CDR3 sequence is 16 residues long. J lost 5 bases, V lost 4 bases, and 8 bases had no gene match. Germline V lookup: CDR1 SGDLS, CDR2 YYNGEE. This specimen consisted of CD4+ T cells sorted from blood, obtained around week 36, from a patient treated with tofacitinib. The receptor's source is a human donor with alopecia areata. The J gene is TRBJ2-3, the V gene TRBV9; 12 bases map to TRBD1. CDR3 sequence (DNA): TGTGCCAGCAGCCCCGGGACAGGGGGCCGGGAAGATACGCAGTATTTT. This codes for CASSPGTGGREDTQYF. Full variable domain (missing parts from reference TRBV9 and TRBJ2-3): DSGVTQTPKHLITATGQRVTLRCSPRSGDLSVYWYQQSLDQGLQFLIQYYNGEERAKGNILERFSAQQFPDLHSELNLSSLELGDSALYFCASSPGTGGREDTQYFGPGTRLTVL.